Each of the 18 T cell receptor beta chains below was sequenced from the same sample in a study of blood T cell repertoires in COVID-19. Generated by immunoSEQ multiplex PCR, the TCRdb table keeps only in-frame clones and is missing some. The table has roughly 130,000 clones, under 90% seen once. The sample was peripheral blood. The origin of the receptors is a woman aged 60-75 years with acute or convalescent COVID-19.

The chain joins TRBV7-3 to TRBJ2-3; no firm D call. CDR1 SGHTA and CDR2 FQGTGA come from the germline V gene. The CDR3 loop spans 13 amino acids. The germline V and J ends were trimmed by 4 bases and 2 bases, with 7 bases remaining between them. Here the CDR3 reads CASSSRNTDTQYF. CDR3 bases: TGTGCCAGCAGCTCTCGTAACACAGATACGCAGTATTTT.

V is TRBV6-5 and J is TRBJ1-2, with 7 bases identical to TRBD1. Looked up from germline, CDR1 is MNHEY and CDR2 is SVGAGI. Losses at the gene ends were 6 bases for V and 7 bases for J; bases not matched to a gene: 11. CDR3 length equals 14 residues. CDR3 protein: CASSRTGTGAGYTF. The CDR3, as DNA: TGTGCCAGCAGCCGGACTGGTACAGGGGCTGGCTACACCTTC.

This chain joins TRBV20-1 and TRBJ1-1; D perhaps matches TRBD1 (5 bases). This CDR3 comprises 13 residues. V was trimmed by 3 bases and J by 5 bases, leaving 13 bases between them. The germline V gene has CDR1 DFQATT and CDR2 SNEGSKA (reference sequence). CDR3 DNA sequence: TGCAGTGCTAGTACGGCAGGGCTTACTGAAGCTTTCTTT. This translates into CSASTAGLTEAFF.

On this clone itself: This CDR3 is also generated by other DNA sequences in the sample. The chain joins TRBV30 to TRBJ1-3, with unresolved D. Germline V gene lookup returns CDR1 GTSNPN and CDR2 SVGIG (reference sequence). V was cut by 1 base and J by 4 bases, with 2 bases left in between. This CDR3 spans 11 amino acids. CDR3 residues: CAWSAGNTIYF. DNA for the CDR3: TGTGCCTGGAGTGCAGGAAACACCATATATTTT.

This clone has only a few counts. The chain couples TRBV11-2 to TRBJ1-6, with 8 positions matching TRBD1. CDR3 length equals 16 residues. Germline V gene sequence: CDR1 SGHAT, CDR2 FQNNGV. The V gene end was trimmed by 5 bases and the J gene end by 10 bases; junction bases not matched to a gene: 13. DNA of the CDR3: TGTGCCAGCAGCAAAAATACAGGGGGTGGATACTCACCCCTCCACTTT. Translating gives CASSKNTGGGYSPLHF.

CDR3 region: CASSNTRGHGYTF. The DNA for the CDR3 is TGTGCCAGCAGTAATACGAGGGGGCACGGCTACACCTTC. V is TRBV6-5 and J is TRBJ1-2; TRBD1 agrees at 7 bases. The germline V gene has CDR1 MNHEY and CDR2 SVGAGI. The CDR3 is 13 amino acids. Trimming cost V 5 bases and J 8 bases; bases outside gene matches: 8.

This clone was detected a few times. This chain uses TRBV19 with TRBJ1-1; D possibly corresponds to TRBD1 (5 bases). Germline CDR1 and CDR2: LNHDA and SQIVND (reference sequence). Trimming pared 6 bases from V and 0 bases from J, leaving 20 bases between. The CDR3 is 17 residues long. CDR3 nucleotides: TGTGCCAGTAGGGGAGGGACCACGTTACCCTTGAACACTGAAGCTTTCTTT. Residues: CASRGGTTLPLNTEAFF. Looking up the rest from reference TRBV19 and TRBJ1-1 gives the full variable domain: DGGITQSPKYLFRKEGQNVTLSCEQNLNHDAMYWYRQDPGQGLRLIYYSQIVNDFQKGDIAEGYSVSREKKESFPLTVTSAQKNPTAFYLCASRGGTTLPLNTEAFFGQGTRLTVV.

The chain employs TRBV11-2 and TRBJ1-5; the D is unclear. V was clipped by 5 bases and J by 6 bases, with 14 bases between them. Germline-derived CDR1 and CDR2 are SGHAT and FQNNGV. The CDR3 contains 14 residues. The CDR3 region is CASSSRHGVQPQHF. The CDR3 DNA reads as TGTGCCAGCAGCAGCCGACACGGGGTTCAGCCCCAGCATTTT. The variable domain in full, with the rest retrieved from reference TRBV11-2 and TRBJ1-5, is EAGVAQSPRYKIIEKRQSVAFWCNPISGHATLYWYQQILGQGPKLLIQFQNNGVVDDSQLPKDRFSAERLKGVDSTLKIQPAKLEDSAVYLCASSSRHGVQPQHFGDGTRLSIL.

The chain has TRBV5-6 and TRBJ1-2; D remains ambiguous. The CDR3 is 14 residues long. CDR1 and CDR2 from the germline V gene are SGHDT and YYEEEE. V was pared by 0 bases and J by 5 bases, with 11 bases between. The CDR3 here is CASSLESAGYGYTF. CDR3 bases: TGTGCCAGCAGCTTGGAGTCGGCGGGATATGGCTACACCTTC.

The chain recombines TRBV12-3 or TRBV12-4 with TRBJ2-7, with a weak D call TRBD2 (6 bases). The CDR3 sequence is 11 residues long. The V and J ends lost 6 bases and 4 bases respectively, with 7 bases between them. The CDR3 region is CASSRGYEQYF. In DNA, the CDR3 is TGTGCCAGCAGCCGGGGGTACGAGCAGTACTTC.

This chain uses TRBV3-1 (or the pseudogene TRBV3-2) with TRBJ1-4, with no clear D. The CDR3 loop spans 17 amino acids. Germline V gene lookup returns CDR1 LGHDT and CDR2 YNNKEL (reference sequence). V shed 0 bases and J shed 3 bases, with 14 bases lying between them. CDR3 region: CASSQDLPQVANEKLFF. The CDR3, as DNA: TGTGCCAGCAGCCAAGATCTTCCCCAGGTCGCTAATGAAAAACTGTTTTTT.

This chain uses TRBV5-1 with TRBJ2-5; D not certain. V shed 5 bases and J shed 0 bases, with 11 bases lying between them. Germline values: CDR1 SGHRS, CDR2 YFSETQ. CDR3 length: 14 residues. CDR3 sequence: CASRSDTNQETQYF. The CDR3 DNA is TGCGCCAGCAGATCAGACACCAACCAAGAGACCCAGTACTTC.

The chain couples TRBV7-9 to TRBJ2-5, with D perhaps matching TRBD2 (6 bases). V shed 4 bases and J shed 5 bases, with 11 bases lying between them. Germline-derived CDR1 and CDR2 are SEHNR and FQNEAQ (reference sequence). The CDR3 covers 13 residues. The CDR3 DNA reads as TGTGCCAGCAGCTCCAGCGGAGGGGAGACCCAGTACTTC. The encoded protein is CASSSSGGETQYF.

This chain joins TRBV30 and TRBJ1-1; D remains unclear. V gave up 1 base and J gave up 4 bases, with 10 bases separating them. Germline CDR1 reads GTSNPN; CDR2 reads SVGIG (reference sequence). The CDR3 has 13 residues. The CDR3 nucleotides read TGTGCCTGGAGTGACCTAATGGTCACTGAAGCTTTCTTT. As protein: CAWSDLMVTEAFF.

This clone was observed a single time. The V and J genes are TRBV13 and TRBJ2-6; D is uncertain. CDR3 length: 15 amino acids. V was clipped by 5 bases and J by 0 bases, with 8 bases between them. CDR1 is PRHDT, CDR2 FYEKMQ, per germline (reference sequence). Here the CDR3 DNA reads TGTGCCAGCAGCCTCTGGAGCTCTGGGGCCAACGTCCTGACTTTC. It is translated as CASSLWSSGANVLTF.

V is TRBV2 and J is TRBJ1-1, with D uncertain. This CDR3 has 12 residues. Per germline, CDR1 SNHLY and CDR2 FYNNEI. With 4 bases removed from V and 0 bases from J, the gap between germline ends came to 3 bases. CDR3: CASSAMNTEAFF. DNA of the CDR3: TGTGCCAGCAGTGCCATGAACACTGAAGCTTTCTTT.

The genes are TRBV20-1 and TRBJ1-2; 10 bases fit TRBD1. The germline V gene encodes CDR1 DFQATT and CDR2 SNEGSKA (reference sequence). V trimming: 6 bases; J trimming: 0 bases; junction bases outside the gene matches: 16. The CDR3 runs 18 residues. CDR3 in DNA: TGCAGTGCGAGTCCCGGGACAGGGGAAGGCTTCTCTAACTATGGCTACACCTTC. It specifies CSASPGTGEGFSNYGYTF.

The V gene is TRBV12-3 or TRBV12-4, the J gene TRBJ1-1; D perhaps matches TRBD1 (5 bases). V was trimmed by 9 bases and J by 8 bases, leaving 13 bases between them. The CDR3 sequence is 11 residues long. CDR3 bases: TGTGCCAGTAGGGGAAGGGGCGAAGCTTTCTTT. This sequence encodes CASRGRGEAFF.